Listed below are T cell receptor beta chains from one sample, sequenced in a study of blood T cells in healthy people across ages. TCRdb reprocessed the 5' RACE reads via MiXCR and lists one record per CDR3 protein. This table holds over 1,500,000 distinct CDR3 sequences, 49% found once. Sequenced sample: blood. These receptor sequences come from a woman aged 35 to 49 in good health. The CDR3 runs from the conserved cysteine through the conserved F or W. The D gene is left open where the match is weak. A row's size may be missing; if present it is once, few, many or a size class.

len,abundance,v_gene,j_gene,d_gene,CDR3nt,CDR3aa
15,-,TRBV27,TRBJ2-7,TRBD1,TGTGCCAGCAGTAGCGCCGGGACAGGCCTCTACGAGCAGTACTTC,CASSSAGTGLYEQYF
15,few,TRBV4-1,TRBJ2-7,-,TGCGCCAGCAGTCCTGACAAGGGAGGCTCCTACGAGCAGTACTTC,CASSPDKGGSYEQYF
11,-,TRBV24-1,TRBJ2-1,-,TGTGCCACCAGGCCGTACAATGAGCAGTTCTTC,CATRPYNEQFF
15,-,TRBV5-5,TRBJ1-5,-,TGTGCCAGCAGCTTGGTGGGTTCAAGGAATCAGCCCCAGCATTTT,CASSLVGSRNQPQHF
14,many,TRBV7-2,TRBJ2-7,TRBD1,TGTGCCAGCAGCCGGGACAGGAGCTCCTACGAGCAGTACTTC,CASSRDRSSYEQYF
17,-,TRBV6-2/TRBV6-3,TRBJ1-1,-,TGTGCCAGCAGTTACGGGAAAAAGGGGAGTTCGAACACTGAAGCTTTCTTT,CASSYGKKGSSNTEAFF
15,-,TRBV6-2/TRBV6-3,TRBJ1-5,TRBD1,TGTGCCAGCAGTTTGACAGGGGGCCGAGATCAGCCCCAGCATTTT,CASSLTGGRDQPQHF
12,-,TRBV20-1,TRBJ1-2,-,TGCAGTGCTAGAGATAAAGGGGATGGCTACACCTTC,CSARDKGDGYTF
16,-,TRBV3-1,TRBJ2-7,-,TGTGCCAGCAGCCGTGAATCCCGGACAACCCGGGCCGAGCAGTACTTC,CASSRESRTTRAEQYF
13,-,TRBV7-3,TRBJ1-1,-,TGTGCCAGCAGCGAAACAAAGAACACTGAAGCTTTCTTT,CASSETKNTEAFF
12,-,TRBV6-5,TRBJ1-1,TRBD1,TGTGCCAGCAGCAAGGGGGCAGCTGAAGCTTTCTTT,CASSKGAAEAFF
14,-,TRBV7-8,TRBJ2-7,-,TGTGCCAGCAGCTCTCCCCGGGGCGCCTACGAGCAGTACTTC,CASSSPRGAYEQYF
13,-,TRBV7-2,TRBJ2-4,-,TGTGCCAGCAGCGGCCCCGGAAAAAACATTCAGTACTTC,CASSGPGKNIQYF
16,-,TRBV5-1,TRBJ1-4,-,TGCGCCAGCAGCTTTACCCAACGGATAGGAAATGAAAAACTGTTTTTT,CASSFTQRIGNEKLFF
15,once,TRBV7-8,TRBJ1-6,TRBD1,TGTGCCAGCAGCTTAGGGGACAGGCGTCCTTCACCCCTCCACTTT,CASSLGDRRPSPLHF
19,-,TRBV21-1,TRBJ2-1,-,TGTGCCAGCAGCAAAGCGTCGTGCAGTCCGCGGGGTTGTTTCTATGAGCAGTTCTTC,CASSKASCSPRGCFYEQFF
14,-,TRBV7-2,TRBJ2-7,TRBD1,TGTGCCAGCAGCGTAGTGAACAGGGGGATCGAGCAGTACTTC,CASSVVNRGIEQYF
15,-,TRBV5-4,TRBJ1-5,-,TGTGCCAGCAGCTTGCATGGCGGGGGAGGACAGCCCCAGCATTTT,CASSLHGGGGQPQHF
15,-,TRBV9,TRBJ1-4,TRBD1,TGTGCCAGCAGCGAATCCGGGACAGCGAATGAAAAACTGTTTTTT,CASSESGTANEKLFF
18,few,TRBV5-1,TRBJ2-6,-,TGCGCCAGCAGCTTAATCATACAGGGCCCCAGGGGGGCCAACGTCCTGACTTTC,CASSLIIQGPRGANVLTF
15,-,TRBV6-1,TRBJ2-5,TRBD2,TGTGCCAGCAGTGACTCTCTAGCGGGGGGTTTCCCCCAGTACTTC,CASSDSLAGGFPQYF
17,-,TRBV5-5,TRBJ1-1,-,TGTGCCAGCAGCTCGAAGGGAACCGGGACGGAGAACACTGAAGCTTTCTTT,CASSSKGTGTENTEAFF
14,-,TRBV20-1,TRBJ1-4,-,TGCAGTGCCGCCCCCCCGCAGGGGAGGGAAAAACTGTTTTTT,CSAAPPQGREKLFF
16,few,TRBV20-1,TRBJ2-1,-,TGCAGTGCTAGAGACCCCGGGCTGAGCTCCTACAATGAGCAGTTCTTC,CSARDPGLSSYNEQFF
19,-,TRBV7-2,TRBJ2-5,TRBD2,TGTGCCAGCAGCTTAGCGGGTGGGGCTAGAAGCGGGGTAGGTGAGACCCAGTACTTC,CASSLAGGARSGVGETQYF
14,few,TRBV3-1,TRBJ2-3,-,TGTGCCAGCAGCCTAGGATTGAGGAGGGATACGCAGTATTTT,CASSLGLRRDTQYF
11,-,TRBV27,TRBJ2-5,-,TGTGCCTGCAGTCACAAGGAGACCCAGTACTTC,CACSHKETQYF
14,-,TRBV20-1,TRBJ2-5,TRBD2,TGCAGTGCTGAGCTTCTAGCGGGGGAGGAGACCCAGTACTTC,CSAELLAGEETQYF
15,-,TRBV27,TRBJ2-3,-,TGTGCCAGCAGTACGCAGGGGGGCCGGACAGATACGCAGTATTTT,CASSTQGGRTDTQYF
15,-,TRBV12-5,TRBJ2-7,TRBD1,TGTGCTAGCGTTCACAGGGGGCTATTTAGGTACGAGCAGTACTTC,CASVHRGLFRYEQYF
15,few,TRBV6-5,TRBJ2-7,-,TGTGCCAGCAGTTACGGGGGCACCGGCACCTACGAGCAGTACTTC,CASSYGGTGTYEQYF
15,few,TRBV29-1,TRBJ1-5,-,TGCAGCGTTGCTATACTGGGGGAGGGGAATCAGCCCCAGCATTTT,CSVAILGEGNQPQHF
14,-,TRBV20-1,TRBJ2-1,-,TGCAGTCTTATTCGGGGCTACCCCTCCGATGAGCAGTTCTTC,CSLIRGYPSDEQFF
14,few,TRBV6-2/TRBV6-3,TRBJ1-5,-,TGTGCCAGCAGCCTCCCTCGAGGTAATCAGCCCCAGCATTTT,CASSLPRGNQPQHF
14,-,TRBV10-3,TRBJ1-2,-,TGTGCCACTACGAAGCGCCAGGATATTTATGGCTACACCTTC,CATTKRQDIYGYTF
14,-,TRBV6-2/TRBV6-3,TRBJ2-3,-,TGTGCCAGCAGTGCCTTGGACTACACAGATACGCAGTATTTT,CASSALDYTDTQYF
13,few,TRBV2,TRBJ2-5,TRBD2,TGTGCCAGCACGGGGAGGGCCCAAGAGACCCAGTACTTC,CASTGRAQETQYF
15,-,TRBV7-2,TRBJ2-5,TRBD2,TGTGCCAGCAGCTTAGATTGGACTAGCCTTGAGACCCAGTACTTC,CASSLDWTSLETQYF
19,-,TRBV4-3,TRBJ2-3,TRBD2,TGCGCCAGCAGCCAAGAAGCCCACGGGAGGGCGCCTAGCACAGATACGCAGTATTTT,CASSQEAHGRAPSTDTQYF
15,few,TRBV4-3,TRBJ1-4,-,TGCGCCAGCAGCCAAGAGCCCAGCCTTAATGAAAAACTGTTTTTT,CASSQEPSLNEKLFF
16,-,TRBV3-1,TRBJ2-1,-,TGTGCCAGCAGTCAGAGAGGCGGGGGCGTGTTGCATGAGCAGTTCTTC,CASSQRGGGVLHEQFF
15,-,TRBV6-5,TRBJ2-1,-,TGTGCCAGCAGTACCCAGGAAAGCCCCTACAATGAGCAGTTCTTC,CASSTQESPYNEQFF
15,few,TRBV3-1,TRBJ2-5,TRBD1,TGTGCCAGCAGCCAAGATTCCAGGGGGCGGGAGACCCAGTACTTC,CASSQDSRGRETQYF
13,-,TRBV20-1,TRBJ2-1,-,TGCAGTGCTAGAGATGGGGGCAGGGTTGAGCAGTTCTTC,CSARDGGRVEQFF
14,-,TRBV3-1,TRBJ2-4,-,TGTGCCAGCAGACTAGGGGGGACTTCAAACATTCAGTACTTC,CASRLGGTSNIQYF
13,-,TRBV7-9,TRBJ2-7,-,TGTGCCAGCAGCTCCCATAGACCCTACGAGCAGTACTTC,CASSSHRPYEQYF
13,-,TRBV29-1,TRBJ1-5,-,TGCAGCGTTGAAGAAGTGGGGGGACAGCCCCAGCATTTT,CSVEEVGGQPQHF
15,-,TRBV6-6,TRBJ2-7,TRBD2,TGTGCCAGCAGTTACTCGACTAGCGGAATCTACGAGCAGTACTTC,CASSYSTSGIYEQYF
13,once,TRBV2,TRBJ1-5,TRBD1,TGTGCCAGCAGAATACAGGGGAATCAGCCCCAGCATTTT,CASRIQGNQPQHF
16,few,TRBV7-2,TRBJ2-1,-,TGTGCCAGCAGCTTAGGAAGGGCGGGCGATTACAATGAGCAGTTCTTC,CASSLGRAGDYNEQFF
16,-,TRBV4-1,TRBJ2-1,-,TGCGCCGGCAGTCGAGCAGGGGCTCAATTAATGGATGAGCAGTTCTTC,CAGSRAGAQLMDEQFF
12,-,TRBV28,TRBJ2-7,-,TGTGCCAGCAGTTTAGCGCAGACCGAGCAGTACTTC,CASSLAQTEQYF
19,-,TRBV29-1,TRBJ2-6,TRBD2,TGCAGCGTTGAAGGGACTAGCGGGGGGGTACTCTCTGGGGCCAACGTCCTGACTTTC,CSVEGTSGGVLSGANVLTF
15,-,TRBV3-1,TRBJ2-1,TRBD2,TGTGCCAGCAGCCAAGGCGGGGGGGGCTACAATGAGCAGTTCTTC,CASSQGGGGYNEQFF